These T cell receptor beta chains were read from a single sample in a study of blood T cell repertoires in COVID-19. Profiling relied on immunoSEQ multiplex PCR, and the TCRdb table lists in-frame clones only, not all of them. The sample holds about 64,000 clones; less than 85% are singletons and the top ten take roughly 10%. The sequenced sample consisted of peripheral blood. Receptors originate from a human donor in a cohort sampled during active COVID-19. CDR3s include the opening cysteine and the closing phenylalanine or tryptophan. The order of the fields is J gene, V gene, clone size, D gene, CDR3 protein, CDR3 DNA. D genes are given only for firm matches. Only part of the rows carry a size: once, few, many, or a class if the clone is expanded.

j_call: TRBJ2-1
v_call: TRBV11-2
clone_size: .
d_call: .
cdr3_aa: CASSLPGTEQFF
cdr3_nt: TGTGCCAGCAGCTTACCAGGGACAGAGCAGTTCTTC

j_call: TRBJ1-1
v_call: TRBV7-2
clone_size: .
d_call: TRBD1
cdr3_aa: CASSLHRQGAKAFF
cdr3_nt: TGTGCCAGCAGCCTGCATCGACAGGGGGCGAAAGCTTTCTTT

j_call: TRBJ2-5
v_call: TRBV5-1
clone_size: .
d_call: TRBD2
cdr3_aa: CASSLAGTSDETQYF
cdr3_nt: TGCGCCAGCAGCTTGGCAGGGACTAGCGACGAGACCCAGTACTTC

j_call: TRBJ2-7
v_call: TRBV19
clone_size: .
d_call: .
cdr3_aa: CASSRWTSGEQYF
cdr3_nt: TGTGCCAGTAGTAGATGGACTTCTGGGGAGCAGTACTTC

j_call: TRBJ2-1
v_call: TRBV11-3
clone_size: .
d_call: TRBD2
cdr3_aa: CASSQSGAYNEQFF
cdr3_nt: TGTGCCAGCAGCCAAAGCGGGGCTTACAATGAGCAGTTCTTC

j_call: TRBJ1-1
v_call: TRBV29-1
clone_size: .
d_call: TRBD1
cdr3_aa: CSVIVGQGEVNTEAFF
cdr3_nt: TGCAGCGTTATAGTAGGACAGGGGGAGGTGAACACTGAAGCTTTCTTT

j_call: TRBJ2-1
v_call: TRBV6-6
clone_size: .
d_call: .
cdr3_aa: CASSYSSGGSREQFF
cdr3_nt: TGTGCCAGCAGTTACTCGAGCGGAGGAAGCCGGGAGCAGTTCTTC

j_call: TRBJ2-5
v_call: TRBV6-2/TRBV6-3
clone_size: once
d_call: TRBD2
cdr3_aa: CASSTRASGTQETQYF
cdr3_nt: TGTGCCAGCAGTACGAGAGCTAGCGGGACACAAGAGACCCAGTACTTC

j_call: TRBJ2-1
v_call: TRBV7-8
clone_size: .
d_call: TRBD2
cdr3_aa: CASSRPMSGGQLEQFF
cdr3_nt: TGTGCCAGCAGCCGCCCGATGAGCGGGGGGCAATTAGAGCAGTTCTTC

j_call: TRBJ2-1
v_call: TRBV11-2
clone_size: .
d_call: .
cdr3_aa: CASSLGTGEQFF
cdr3_nt: TGTGCCAGCAGCTTAGGAACGGGTGAGCAGTTCTTC

j_call: TRBJ2-1
v_call: TRBV10-3
clone_size: few
d_call: TRBD2
cdr3_aa: CAISASSGSYNEQFF
cdr3_nt: TGTGCCATCAGTGCGTCTAGCGGCTCCTACAATGAGCAGTTCTTC

j_call: TRBJ2-7
v_call: TRBV27
clone_size: .
d_call: .
cdr3_aa: CASSLRGGNEQYF
cdr3_nt: TGTGCCAGCAGTTTGAGGGGGGGGAACGAGCAGTACTTC

j_call: TRBJ2-7
v_call: TRBV7-3
clone_size: .
d_call: TRBD2
cdr3_aa: CASSLWGPLAVSSYEQYF
cdr3_nt: TGTGCCAGCAGCTTATGGGGCCCTCTAGCGGTTAGCTCCTACGAGCAGTACTTC

j_call: TRBJ2-5
v_call: TRBV5-1
clone_size: .
d_call: .
cdr3_aa: CASSPGSTEETQYF
cdr3_nt: TGCGCCAGCAGCCCCGGGTCGACTGAGGAGACCCAGTACTTC

j_call: TRBJ2-1
v_call: TRBV29-1
clone_size: .
d_call: TRBD2
cdr3_aa: CSVGLAGGSREQFF
cdr3_nt: TGCAGCGTTGGCCTAGCGGGAGGCTCACGGGAGCAGTTCTTC

j_call: TRBJ1-6
v_call: TRBV27
clone_size: .
d_call: .
cdr3_aa: CASSFRDLPLHF
cdr3_nt: TGTGCCAGCAGTTTCCGGGATTTACCCCTCCACTTT

j_call: TRBJ1-4
v_call: TRBV7-9
clone_size: .
d_call: .
cdr3_aa: CASSFFQGSNEKLFF
cdr3_nt: TGTGCCAGCAGCTTTTTTCAGGGGTCTAATGAAAAACTGTTTTTT

j_call: TRBJ2-3
v_call: TRBV3-1/TRBV3-2
clone_size: .
d_call: TRBD2
cdr3_aa: CASSPQLAGAQYF
cdr3_nt: TGTGCCAGCAGCCCGCAACTAGCGGGCGCGCAGTATTTT

j_call: TRBJ2-7
v_call: TRBV7-2
clone_size: once
d_call: .
cdr3_aa: CASSAGQPRAYEQYF
cdr3_nt: TGTGCCAGCAGCGCCGGACAGCCTAGGGCATACGAGCAGTACTTC

j_call: TRBJ2-7
v_call: TRBV3-1/TRBV3-2
clone_size: few
d_call: .
cdr3_aa: CASSYGGRSYEQYF
cdr3_nt: TGTGCCAGCAGCTATGGAGGGCGCTCCTACGAGCAGTACTTC

j_call: TRBJ1-5
v_call: TRBV28
clone_size: .
d_call: .
cdr3_aa: CASSPGHLNQPQHF
cdr3_nt: TGTGCCAGCAGTCCGGGTCATCTGAATCAGCCCCAGCATTTT

j_call: TRBJ2-1
v_call: TRBV23-1
clone_size: .
d_call: .
cdr3_aa: CASSLIWAEHNEQFF
cdr3_nt: TGCGCCAGCAGCCTAATTTGGGCAGAGCACAATGAGCAGTTCTTC

j_call: TRBJ1-5
v_call: TRBV7-9
clone_size: .
d_call: TRBD1
cdr3_aa: CASSPGQGINQPQHF
cdr3_nt: TGTGCCAGCAGCCCGGGACAGGGCATCAATCAGCCCCAGCATTTT

j_call: TRBJ1-6
v_call: TRBV6-5
clone_size: .
d_call: .
cdr3_aa: CASRVQGEGSPLHF
cdr3_nt: TGTGCCAGCAGGGTACAGGGAGAGGGATCACCCCTCCACTTT

j_call: TRBJ1-1
v_call: TRBV28
clone_size: .
d_call: TRBD1
cdr3_aa: CASIKGTGDTEAFF
cdr3_nt: TGTGCCAGCATCAAGGGGACAGGAGACACTGAAGCTTTCTTT

j_call: TRBJ2-1
v_call: TRBV6-2/TRBV6-3
clone_size: .
d_call: TRBD1
cdr3_aa: CASSYPTGSYYTSSYNEQFF
cdr3_nt: TGTGCCAGCAGTTACCCGACAGGGTCCTACTACACGAGCTCCTACAATGAGCAGTTCTTC

j_call: TRBJ2-7
v_call: TRBV24-1
clone_size: few
d_call: .
cdr3_aa: CATSDPRTAGEQYF
cdr3_nt: TGTGCCACCAGTGATCCCCGGACTGCAGGCGAGCAGTACTTC

j_call: TRBJ2-3
v_call: TRBV15
clone_size: .
d_call: .
cdr3_aa: CATSRGLSGSRTSTDTQYF
cdr3_nt: TGTGCCACCAGCAGAGGGTTATCGGGATCGAGAACTAGCACAGATACGCAGTATTTT

j_call: TRBJ1-2
v_call: TRBV6-5
clone_size: once
d_call: .
cdr3_aa: CATKGNWGRGYGYTF
cdr3_nt: TGTGCCACCAAGGGGAATTGGGGCAGGGGCTATGGCTACACCTTC